This T cell receptor (beta chain) was sequenced during a study of blood T cell repertoires in COVID-19. Trimming removed 5 bases at V and 8 bases at J, with 18 bases between. Germline V lookup: CDR1 SEHNR, CDR2 FQNEAQ (reference sequence). This CDR3 contains 14 residues. TCRdb's copy holds only in-frame clones and misses some; the assay was immunoSEQ multiplex PCR. The sample has 220,000 or so clones; roughly 80% are singletons. Sequences were obtained from PBMCs or T cells enriched from blood (not recorded which). The clonotype comes from a woman aged 35 to 49 with acute COVID-19. The chain is built from TRBV7-9 and TRBJ1-2; the D gene is possibly TRBD1 (6 bases). The CDR3 DNA is TGTGCCAGCAGCCAGAGAGGACAGATAGCGGGCTACACCTTC. It yields the protein CASSQRGQIAGYTF.